The 9 T cell receptor beta chains listed next were all sequenced from one sample in a study of T cell repertoires in cytomegalovirus infection. TCRdb re-derived calls from the reads in MiXCR, one entry per CDR3 protein. The sample consists of around 750,000 distinct CDR3 sequences, 32% of them appearing once. For these receptors, no antigen is known. The starting material was cultured CD8+ T cells from PBMCs, obtained from culture after CMV antigen stimulation. Source of these receptors: a human donor in good health (CMV status not recorded). Some clones in this sample may be carry-over from other donors' samples.

The chain uses TRBV12-3 or TRBV12-4 and TRBJ2-1; D possibly corresponds to TRBD2 (7 bases). CDR3 size: 17 residues. The ends were cut back, 3 bases at V and 4 bases at J, with 19 bases in the middle. The CDR3 reads CASSFQLEGGMYNEQFF. Written as DNA, the CDR3 is TGTGCCAGCAGTTTCCAATTGGAGGGGGGGATGTACAATGAGCAGTTCTTC.

V usage is TRBV4-2 and J usage is TRBJ2-1, with a possible D match to TRBD2 (5 bases). Per germline, CDR1 LGHNA and CDR2 YNFKEQ. V dropped 1 base and J dropped 6 bases, with 16 bases sitting between them. The CDR3 runs 16 residues. In DNA, the CDR3 is TGTGCCAGCAGCCAAGGCGCGGCTAGGGAGCTCAATGAGCAGTTCTTC. Encoded protein: CASSQGAARELNEQFF.

This clonotype was seen a handful of times. V and J are TRBV7-9 and TRBJ2-1; 10 nucleotides match TRBD2. CDR1 and CDR2 from the germline V gene are SEHNR and FQNEAQ (reference sequence). The CDR3 runs 18 residues. Trimming cost V 4 bases and J 0 bases; bases outside gene matches: 9. DNA for the CDR3: TGTGCCAGCAGCTCAGGACTAGCGGTCCTCGGCTCCTACAATGAGCAGTTCTTC. It codes for CASSSGLAVLGSYNEQFF. Based on the CDR3 plus reference TRBV7-9 and TRBJ2-1, the full variable domain is DTGVSQNPRHKITKRGQNVTFRCDPISEHNRLYWYRQTLGQGPEFLTYFQNEAQLEKSRLLSDRFSAERPKGSFSTLEIQRTEQGDSAMYLCASSSGLAVLGSYNEQFFGPGTRLTVL.

The V and J genes are TRBV7-2 and TRBJ2-5; 13 nucleotides agree with TRBD2. Germline assignment: CDR1 SGHTA and CDR2 FQGNSA. This CDR3 spans 16 amino acids. V lost 3 bases and J lost 6; bases outside the gene matches: 7. The DNA for the CDR3 is TGTGCCAGCAGCTTTACTAGCGGGGGGGCGATAAAGACCCAGTACTTC. This encodes CASSFTSGGAIKTQYF.

This clonotype was recorded a few times. The chain uses TRBV6-2 or TRBV6-3 and TRBJ2-7; tentative D call: TRBD1 (6 bases). The CDR3 has 14 residues. Trimming stripped 5 bases from V and 2 bases from J, with 13 bases between. Germline CDR1 is MNHEY and CDR2 is SVGEGT. Here the CDR3 DNA reads TGTGCCAGCAGTGCCCCGCAGGGGACCTACGAGCAGTACTTC. Encoded protein: CASSAPQGTYEQYF.

This clonotype occurred many times. This rearrangement joins TRBV7-2 to TRBJ2-7; 8 bases align to TRBD2. V shed 5 bases and J 3 bases; nucleotides not matched to a gene: 15. The CDR3 totals 17 residues. Germline V CDR1 and CDR2: SGHTA, FQGNSA. This chain's CDR3 is CASSPSRGGDLFYEQYV. The DNA of the CDR3 is TGTGCCAGCAGCCCTTCTCGGGGGGGGGACCTATTCTACGAGCAGTACGTC.

The rearrangement uses TRBV12-3 or TRBV12-4 and TRBJ1-1; TRBD1 matches 7 bases. V was pared by 6 bases and J by 5 bases, with 9 bases of the junction left unmatched. The CDR3 runs to 14 residues. Here the CDR3 reads CASSSTGTLTEAFF. CDR3 sequence (DNA): TGTGCCAGCAGCTCGACAGGGACCTTAACTGAAGCTTTCTTT.

This clonotype has only a few counts. The rearrangement joins TRBV10-3 to TRBJ2-7; D is undetermined. Trimming stripped 3 bases from V and 0 bases from J, with 12 bases between. Germline lookup yields CDR1 ENHRY and CDR2 SYGVKD. CDR3 size: 15 residues. CDR3 DNA sequence: TGTGCCATCAGTGATCCGGAGTTAAACTCCTACGAGCAGTACTTC. Protein: CAISDPELNSYEQYF.

The gene calls are TRBV7-6 and TRBJ2-2; D not resolved. The germline CDR1 and CDR2 sequences are SGHVS and FNYEAQ. Trimming removed 7 bases from V and 6 bases from J, with 9 bases in between. The CDR3 has 12 residues. The CDR3 region is CASTLGAGELFF. DNA for the CDR3: TGTGCCAGCACCCTTGGGGCCGGGGAGCTGTTTTTT.